This TCR beta chain was obtained from a study of cytomegalovirus exposure and HLA in healthy donors. As regards this clone: Its specificity is unknown.

The V end was cut by 2 bases, the J end by 3 bases, with 26 bases between. The CDR3 contains 20 residues. The germline V gene encodes CDR1 MNHEY and CDR2 SMNVEV (reference sequence). Study-wide points: At a 0.05 false discovery rate, a later analysis found some 18,000 TCR beta sequences to be associated with HLA alleles. 87-base-pair reads could not separate some V segments, including TRBV6-2 and TRBV6-3. Researchers reportedly found TCR beta sequences accurately predicted most subjects' HLA-A and HLA-B alleles. Earlier analysis found most TCR beta V segments productive about 90% or about 30% of the time.

PCR amplification relied on 60 Vbeta primers (plus 13 Jbeta primers). Using immunoSEQ multiplex PCR, the repertoire was profiled, and TCRdb retains in-frame clones only, with some absent. The repertoire includes some 170,000 clones, approximately 80% of them detected once, and around 9.8% sits in the top ten. This chain joins TRBV27 and TRBJ2-1; a possible D gene is TRBD2 (6 bases). The specimen sequenced was PBMCs. This clonotype was sampled from a man in his late teens or twenties in good health and CMV-seropositive. The CDR3 region has the DNA TGTGCCAGCAGTTTAGGGGCCGGGTGGAGGGGAGGCACAAACTACAATGAGCAGTTCTTC. Amino acids: CASSLGAGWRGGTNYNEQFF.